The clone carrying this TCR beta chain was detected only once. Its antigen remains unidentified. These data come from a study of Tregs in tolerant kidney transplant recipients. The repertoire was sequenced with immunoSEQ multiplex PCR; TCRdb's copy has only in-frame clones and lacks some. The table has fewer than 150,000 clones, about 90% seen once. Unstimulated Tregs (CD4+CD25+CD127-) and CD4+CD25- non-Tregs were sorted from PBMCs. Germline CDR1 and CDR2: GTSNPN and SVGIG (reference sequence). The CDR3 consists of 15 residues. V was clipped by 1 base and J by 4 bases, with 16 bases between them. General study findings and limits: Validation in larger populations is needed because few patients were studied. Biological reproducibility was not directly addressed in this study. Activated donor B cell expansion appeared to reveal the most relevant donor-specific TCRbeta repertoire.

The J gene is TRBJ1-2, the V gene TRBV30; D remains unclear. Sequencing was carried out using CD4+ T cells from blood. The sequence was collected from a human donor in good health. CDR3 nucleotide sequence: TGTGCCTGGAGTGCATCTCTCGGCGGAATCTATGGCTACACCTTC. Protein sequence: CAWSASLGGIYGYTF.